The entry below describes one TCR beta chain. No antigen is known for it. The data stem from a study of CD8 T cells in ankylosing spondylitis. General study findings and limits: Within matched ankylosing spondylitis synovial fluid, disease-linked clones were reportedly significantly enriched. Seven to nine highly homologous variants formed a TCR beta motif that appeared characteristic of ankylosing spondylitis blood.

In making TCR beta libraries, quantitative 5'-RACE with molecular barcodes was used. TCRdb called the 5' RACE reads again in MiXCR, with one record for every CDR3 protein. This sample has about 130,000 distinct CDR3 sequences; about 7% occur once, and the top ten carry around 12%. V was trimmed by 0 bases and J by 5 bases, leaving 9 bases between them. The CDR3 sequence is 14 residues long. CDR1 is ENHRY and CDR2 is SYGVKD in the germline V gene. Sequencing was carried out using blood, either unsorted or a sorted T cell fraction (not recorded which). The chain recombines TRBV10-3 with TRBJ2-3; no definite D call. This receptor was obtained from a female donor with ankylosing spondylitis or in good health (not recorded which). This CDR3 is CAISESGGLDTQYF. CDR3 in DNA: TGTGCCATCAGTGAGTCCGGCGGCCTAGATACGCAGTATTTT.